This TCR beta chain was sequenced for a study of blood T cell repertoires in COVID-19. Study background: Both acute and convalescent COVID-19 samples were obtained from the United States, Italy and Spain. PBMCs, B-cell-depleted T cells, or T cells were the source of the cDNA or gDNA that made up the material.

J lost 1 base, V lost 0 bases, and 2 bases had no gene match. Germline loops: CDR1 SGHRS, CDR2 YFSETQ. CDR3 length: 16 residues. Study processing details: It was from reference gene primer amplification that nucleated cell counts were estimated. The data were produced by immunoSEQ multiplex PCR, yet TCRdb's version contains in-frame clones alone and is incomplete. The V and J calls and the clone size are those of that table, but D and trimming were determined from the DNA. The table lists 200,000 to 300,000 clones, 81% of them singletons, with 6% to 9.5% in the top ten. Sequencing was performed on peripheral blood. This chain uses TRBV5-1 with TRBJ2-2; 8 nucleotides match TRBD1. The source of this sequence is a woman aged 80 or older with acute or convalescent COVID-19. The CDR3 spells CASSLVTGGNTGELFF. CDR3 nucleotide sequence: TGCGCCAGCAGCTTGGTAACAGGGGGGAACACCGGGGAGCTGTTTTTT.